This passage covers 12 T cell receptor beta chains from one sample sequenced in a study of blood T cell repertoires in COVID-19. Libraries were prepared by immunoSEQ multiplex PCR; TCRdb keeps only in-frame clonotypes and omits some of them. The data contain about 75,000 clones, around nine tenths of them seen just once; the ten biggest clones take up under 25%. Sequencing input: peripheral blood. The receptor source for this set is a human donor in a cohort sampled during active COVID-19.

The chain employs TRBV28 and TRBJ1-5, with TRBD1 matching over 9 bases. V dropped 3 bases and J dropped 4; count of bases not matched to a gene: 7. CDR3 size: 16 residues. Germline assignment: CDR1 MDHEN and CDR2 SYDVKM. The CDR3 loop is CASSFGTGTRNQPQHF. The CDR3 bases are TGTGCCAGCAGTTTCGGGACAGGGACGCGAAATCAGCCCCAGCATTTT.

The rearrangement joins TRBV18 to TRBJ2-7; 11 nucleotides line up with TRBD2. With 3 bases clipped from V and 3 bases from J, the junction kept 4 bases outside the gene matches. The CDR3 consists of 15 residues. Germline CDR1 KGHSH, CDR2 LQKENI. In DNA form, the CDR3 reads TGTGCCAGCTCACCCCGACTAGCGGGAAGCTACGAGCAGTACTTC. Amino acid sequence: CASSPRLAGSYEQYF.

This clone has more than one count but fewer than ten. The chain is built from TRBV9 and TRBJ2-1; 11 bases map to TRBD2. V was pared by 1 base and J by 5 bases, with 2 bases of the junction left unmatched. There are 15 residues in the CDR3. CDR1 SGDLS and CDR2 YYNGEE come from the germline V gene. CDR3 region: CASSVSSGRHNEQFF. CDR3 in DNA: TGTGCCAGCAGCGTATCTAGCGGGAGGCACAATGAGCAGTTCTTC.

This sequence joins TRBV19 and TRBJ1-2, with a possible D match to TRBD1 (6 bases). V lost 3 bases and J 7 bases, leaving 15 bases between the germline ends. Germline CDR1 and CDR2: LNHDA and SQIVND (reference sequence). The CDR3 runs 14 residues. The CDR3 sequence is CASSISRGATGYTF. The CDR3 bases are TGTGCCAGTAGTATTAGCAGGGGTGCTACTGGCTACACCTTC.

V is TRBV5-1 and J is TRBJ1-6; the match to TRBD1 covers 7 bases. V trimming: 0 bases; J trimming: 7 bases; junction bases outside the gene matches: 1. This CDR3 spans 14 amino acids. Per germline, CDR1 SGHRS and CDR2 YFSETQ. CDR3 in amino acids: CASSLAGGNSPLHF. Here the CDR3 DNA reads TGCGCCAGCAGCTTGGCAGGGGGAAATTCACCCCTCCACTTT.

V and J are TRBV7-9 and TRBJ2-7; 7 bases are a match to TRBD2. With V trimmed by 3 bases and J by 0 bases, 5 bases remained unmatched. This CDR3 region has 15 residues. CDR1 is SEHNR and CDR2 is FQNEAQ in the germline V gene (reference sequence). The CDR3 is CASSFASGGSYEQYF. In DNA, the CDR3 is TGTGCCAGCAGCTTTGCATCGGGGGGCTCCTACGAGCAGTACTTC.

V is TRBV5-5 and J is TRBJ2-7; possibly TRBD2 for D (6 bases). V was pared by 3 bases and J by 0 bases, with 16 bases between. CDR3 length equals 16 residues. Looked up from germline, CDR1 is SGHKS and CDR2 is YYEKEE (reference sequence). CDR3 protein: CASSYSRGGASYEQYF. The CDR3 DNA is TGTGCCAGCAGCTACTCCCGTGGCGGGGCCTCCTACGAGCAGTACTTC. The entire variable domain, with the rest obtained from reference TRBV5-5 and TRBJ2-7, is as follows: DAGVTQSPTHLIKTRGQQVTLRCSPISGHKSVSWYQQVLGQGPQFIFQYYEKEERGRGNFPDRFSARQFPNYSSELNVNALLLGDSALYLCASSYSRGGASYEQYFGPGTRLTVT.

The rearrangement links TRBV5-5 to TRBJ1-2, with 7 nucleotides matching TRBD1. CDR3 length: 15 amino acids. V gave up 0 bases and J gave up 4 bases; unmatched junction bases: 6. From germline, CDR1 is SGHKS and CDR2 YYEKEE (reference sequence). CDR3 sequence: CASSLGAGGSYGYTF. The CDR3 DNA follows: TGTGCCAGCAGCTTGGGGGCAGGGGGTAGCTATGGCTACACCTTC.

V is TRBV5-1 and J is TRBJ1-2; a weak D match, TRBD1 (6 bases). Germline V gene data show CDR1 as SGHRS and CDR2 as YFSETQ. The CDR3 covers 16 residues. Trimming pared 3 bases from V and 4 bases from J, leaving 19 bases between. The CDR3 sequence: CASSSLTQGPFYGYTF. DNA for the CDR3: TGCGCCAGCAGCTCTCTAACTCAGGGGCCCTTCTATGGCTACACCTTC.

The chain combines TRBV14 with TRBJ2-3, with D uncertain. Trimming cost V 5 bases and J 0 bases, with 9 bases left between them. CDR3 size: 14 residues. The germline gives CDR1 SGHDN, CDR2 FVKESK. The CDR3: CASSSLTSTDTQYF. For the CDR3, the DNA is TGTGCCAGCAGCTCCCTGACTAGCACAGATACGCAGTATTTT.

V usage is TRBV28 and J usage is TRBJ2-7; 11 bases match TRBD2. The CDR3 spans 14 residues. CDR1 is MDHEN, CDR2 SYDVKM, per germline. Trimming cost V 3 bases and J 3 bases; bases outside gene matches: 1. CDR3 DNA sequence: TGTGCCAGCAGTTTGACTAGCGGGATCTACGAGCAGTACTTC. Translating gives CASSLTSGIYEQYF. Full variable domain (rest looked up from reference TRBV28 and TRBJ2-7): DVKVTQSSRYLVKRTGEKVFLECVQDMDHENMFWYRQDPGLGLRLIYFSYDVKMKEKGDIPEGYSVSREKKERFSLILESASTNQTSMYLCASSLTSGIYEQYFGPGTRLTVT.

The V gene is TRBV7-9, the J gene TRBJ2-1; TRBD2 might be the D (6 bases). With 1 base removed from V and 7 bases from J, the gap between germline ends came to 8 bases. CDR1 and CDR2 from the germline V gene are SEHNR and FQNEAQ (reference sequence). The CDR3 runs 13 residues. The CDR3 nucleotides read TGTGCCAGCAGCTTAGATGGGGGGAATGAGCAGTTCTTC. Its protein is CASSLDGGNEQFF.